This TCR beta chain was obtained from a study of T cell repertoires in cytomegalovirus infection. Study details: Recently identified HLA-C-restricted CMV epitopes were used, and well-studied HLA-B-restricted CMV epitopes were used as well. In public TCR beta signatures, there were indications of both CMV infection and matching HLA type.

On this clonotype: Its antigen is unknown.

CDR3 length equals 18 residues. Trimming took 0 bases from V and 6 from J; bases not matched to a gene: 13. Germline loops: CDR1 LGHNA, CDR2 YSLEER. Regarding the study as a whole: Ex vivo responses were dominated by HLA-C-restricted CMV-specific TCR beta clonotypes.

From the reads, TCRdb called clonotypes with MiXCR, one entry per CDR3 protein. This sample has about 500,000 distinct CDR3 sequences; more than 30% occur once, and the top ten carry about 17%. The rearrangement uses TRBV4-3 and TRBJ2-2; the match to TRBD2 covers 7 bases. This TCR was sampled from a human donor in good health (CMV status not recorded). Some clones in this sample may be carry-over from other donors' samples. Sequencing was performed on cultured PBMCs, taken from culture after CMV antigen stimulation. The CDR3 bases are TGCGCCAGCAGCCAAGAGAGATCGGGGGGACGGAAAGCCGGGGAGCTGTTTTTT. It encodes CASSQERSGGRKAGELFF.